This TCR beta chain was captured by sequencing in a study of blood T cells in healthy people across ages. The germline gives CDR1 ENHRY, CDR2 SYGVKD. This CDR3 has 13 residues. V lost 8 bases and J lost 4, with 11 bases in between. The study's findings and limits: The lack of PBMC sorting stopped any conclusive naive versus antigen-experienced comparison.

With each sample, at least 6 micrograms of total RNA were extracted. Comments on this clonotype: Its antigen is undetermined.

The second PCR ran about 7 to 12 cycles with a sample-barcoded 5' primer and J-beta primers. With 12 random nucleotides, a template-switch adaptor tagged each individual cDNA molecule. TCRdb ran MiXCR on the 5' RACE reads and lists one entry per CDR3 protein. The table records about 1.6 million distinct CDR3 sequences, roughly a third of them present only once. The chain is built from TRBV10-3 and TRBJ2-2; D gene unclear. Sequenced: blood. This clonotype was obtained from a woman between 25 and 40 years old in good health. CDR3 DNA: TGTGCCATCGGAACCGATCCCACCGGGGAGCTGTTTTTT. Protein product: CAIGTDPTGELFF.